This T cell receptor (beta chain) was documented in a study of cytomegalovirus exposure and HLA in healthy donors. In the study overall: Genetic ancestry analysis placed over 65% of the roughly 400 donors that were genotyped in the Caucasian-associated cluster. Findings of the study overall: Common viral pathogens seemed to be connected with several of the most significant clusters, according to a later analysis. At a 0.05 false discovery rate, a later analysis found some 17,000 TCR beta sequences to be associated with HLA alleles.

This clone turned up a few times. Its antigen is as yet unknown. The PCR employed 60 Vbeta primers together with 13 Jbeta primers. Measured with immunoSEQ multiplex PCR; TCRdb has only the in-frame clones, and not every one. The data contain 130,000 or so clones, around 70% of them seen just once; the ten biggest clones take up roughly 2.1%. The sample comprised PBMCs. This clonotype was obtained from a woman in her 40s in good health and CMV-seropositive.

This CDR3 is CASSLTATYEQYF. The CDR3 DNA reads TGTGCCAGCAGCCTTACAGCTACCTACGAGCAGTACTTC. V and J are TRBV5-6 and TRBJ2-7; D is uncertain. From germline, CDR1 is SGHDT and CDR2 YYEEEE. The germline V and J ends were trimmed by 4 bases and 2 bases, with 10 bases remaining between them. The CDR3 is 13 amino acids. Full variable domain (missing parts from reference TRBV5-6 and TRBJ2-7): DAGVTQSPTHLIKTRGQQVTLRCSPKSGHDTVSWYQQALGQGPQFIFQYYEEEERQRGNFPDRFSGHQFPNYSSELNVNALLLGDSALYLCASSLTATYEQYFGPGTRLTVT.